This T cell receptor beta chain was profiled in a study of cytomegalovirus exposure and HLA in healthy donors. Study-level information: Most donors, 81% of around 400 genotyped, fell in the Caucasian-associated ancestry cluster. Whole-study results and caveats: Among the most significant clusters, several appeared linked to common viral pathogens in a later analysis. Donors were assumed by presence/absence analyses to have roughly uniform sequencing depth. In an earlier analysis, productive rearrangement rates for most beta V segments clustered near 87% or 30%.

This PCR relied on a set of 60 Vbeta primers and 13 Jbeta primers. The repertoire was sequenced with immunoSEQ multiplex PCR; TCRdb's copy has only in-frame clones and lacks some. The data hold about 160,000 clones, with around 85% observed a single time. The V and J ends lost 3 bases and 6 bases respectively, with 9 bases between them. Germline CDR1 is SGHRS and CDR2 is YFSETQ. The CDR3 contains 13 residues. As to this clone: Its antigen is not identified.

The chain uses TRBV5-1 and TRBJ2-2; D may be TRBD1 (5 bases). The source of this sequence is a man aged 45-65 years in good health and CMV-seropositive. Sequenced material: PBMCs. The CDR3 nucleotides read TGCGCCAGCAGCTCCCAGGGTTCCGGGGAGCTGTTTTTT. As protein: CASSSQGSGELFF.